Presented here are 12 T cell receptor beta chains from one specimen sequenced in a study of T cells in Graves' hyperthyroidism and ophthalmopathy. Amplification targeted TCR beta CDR3 regions from RNA transcripts. HTBI primers were employed in a first-round RT-PCR of the TCR CDR3. MiXCR was run by TCRdb on the multiplex PCR reads, yielding one entry per CDR3 protein. The repertoire holds roughly 570,000 distinct CDR3 sequences, more than 45% seen once, with around 8% in the top ten. The specimen sequenced was peripheral blood or thyroid tissue (not recorded which). These receptors were taken from a woman younger than 35 with Graves' hyperthyroidism.

This clonotype has ten or more counts. V and J are TRBV3-1 and TRBJ2-7; D is unresolved. This CDR3 has 13 residues. V was clipped by 1 base and J by 2 bases, with 6 bases between them. Germline V lookup: CDR1 LGHDT, CDR2 YNNKEL (reference sequence). In DNA, the CDR3 is TGTGCCAGCAGCCAAGGTACAGCCTACGAGCAGTACTTC. Translation: CASSQGTAYEQYF.

This clonotype was observed at least ten times. The chain has TRBV5-1 and TRBJ1-2, with TRBD1 as a possible D gene (5 bases). Trimming shortened V by 4 bases and J by 4 bases, and 11 bases separated the two germline ends. Germline values: CDR1 SGHRS, CDR2 YFSETQ. There are 13 residues in the CDR3. The CDR3 protein is CASSDSELYGYTF. CDR3 nucleotide sequence: TGCGCCAGCAGCGACAGCGAACTCTATGGCTACACCTTC.

Many counts were recorded for this clonotype. This sequence joins TRBV25-1 and TRBJ2-7; D tentatively reads TRBD1 or TRBD2 (6 bases each). The CDR3 totals 13 residues. CDR1 MGHDK and CDR2 SYGVNS come from the germline V gene. The CDR3 loop reads CATERIGGYEQYF. CDR3 DNA sequence: TGTGCAACAGAACGGATAGGGGGGTACGAGCAGTACTTC.

The rearrangement uses TRBV19 and TRBJ2-1; 10 bases map to TRBD2. The CDR3 length is 15 residues. Losses at the gene ends were 4 bases for V and 6 bases for J; bases not matched to a gene: 6. CDR1 and CDR2 from the germline V gene are LNHDA and SQIVND (reference sequence). In DNA, the CDR3 is TGTGCCAGTAGTAGTCTAGCGGGAGCTCTCAATGAGCAGTTCTTC. Translation gives CASSSLAGALNEQFF.

This clonotype was found many times. CDR3 DNA: TGTGCCAGCAGCGCGGGTTCGATCTCCTACGAGCAGTACTTC. It translates to CASSAGSISYEQYF. The J gene is TRBJ2-7, the V gene TRBV6-5; TRBD2 might be the D (5 bases). CDR1 and CDR2 (germline): MNHEY, SVGAGI. Trimming took 6 bases from V and 0 from J, leaving 12 bases between them. CDR3 length: 14 amino acids.

V usage is TRBV24-1 and J usage is TRBJ1-1; D perhaps matches TRBD1 (5 bases). Looked up from germline, CDR1 is KGHDR and CDR2 is SFDVKD. This CDR3 spans 13 amino acids. V gave up 12 bases and J gave up 1 base, with 14 bases separating them. The CDR3 is CAPGDSPNTEAFF. The CDR3 DNA reads TGTGCCCCCGGAGACAGCCCGAACACTGAAGCTTTCTTT.

The sample holds many counts of this clonotype. V usage is TRBV3-1 and J usage is TRBJ1-2, with 8 bases that match TRBD1. Per the germline V gene, CDR1 is LGHDT and CDR2 is YNNKEL (reference sequence). The CDR3 is 15 amino acids. Losses at the gene ends were 0 bases for V and 4 bases for J; bases not matched to a gene: 4. The CDR3 region is CASSQDGQGGYGYTF. As DNA, the CDR3 is TGTGCCAGCAGCCAAGACGGACAGGGAGGCTATGGCTACACCTTC.

V gene TRBV9 combines with J gene TRBJ2-3; 9 bases match TRBD2. V shed 0 bases and J 2 bases; nucleotides not matched to a gene: 4. The CDR3 is 16 residues long. The germline V gene encodes CDR1 SGDLS and CDR2 YYNGEE. DNA for the CDR3: TGTGCCAGCAGCGTAGGTCTAGCGGGAACCACAGATACGCAGTATTTT. Translating it yields CASSVGLAGTTDTQYF.

V is TRBV10-3 and J is TRBJ1-3; D gene ambiguous. Trimming removed 2 bases at V and 0 bases at J, with 2 bases between. Germline CDR1 reads ENHRY; CDR2 reads SYGVKD. This CDR3 has 13 residues. The CDR3 sequence is CAISEDSGNTIYF. CDR3 bases: TGTGCCATCAGTGAGGACTCTGGAAACACCATATATTTT.

In this sample, this clonotype turned up many times. The chain joins TRBV3-1 to TRBJ1-2; D gene ambiguous. Between the trimmed V and J ends, which lost 3 bases and 7 bases, there was a span of 15 bases. Germline-derived CDR1 and CDR2 are LGHDT and YNNKEL (reference sequence). The CDR3 runs 14 residues. In DNA, the CDR3 is TGTGCCAGCAGCCACTCCGACCGGGCGGGTGGCTACACCTTC. Its translation is CASSHSDRAGGYTF.

Regarding this clonotype: This may stem from a read error, because a much larger clone lies one nucleotide away. A read error is likely, as this CDR3 ends without the conserved phenylalanine or tryptophan. The genes are TRBV2 and TRBJ1-1; D gene ambiguous. CDR1 SNHLY and CDR2 FYNNEI come from the germline V gene. Trimming stripped 4 bases from V and 4 bases from J, with 10 bases between. The CDR3 runs to 13 residues. CDR3 in amino acids: CASSGPLSTEAFL. The CDR3 DNA reads TGTGCCAGCAGTGGGCCATTGAGCACTGAAGCTTTCCTT.

The chain recombines TRBV25-1 with TRBJ1-6, with TRBD1 as a possible D gene (6 bases). V gave up 8 bases and J gave up 8 bases, with 19 bases separating them. CDR3 length equals 15 residues. Germline CDR1 MGHDK, CDR2 SYGVNS. Here the CDR3 reads CASLPFGQSYSPLHF. CDR3 in DNA: TGTGCCAGCTTACCATTCGGACAGTCTTATTCACCCCTCCACTTT.